Only a few counts were recorded for the clone carrying this TCR beta chain. The antigen is unknown. The record originates from a study of coeliac disease. The overall study: The study queried TRBV7-2 bias without high-resolution HLA data.

The method was immunoSEQ multiplex PCR; TCRdb's version includes in-frame clones alone and lacks a portion of them. The sample shows some 6,500 clones, around 68% of them seen only once. Losses at the gene ends were 2 bases for V and 3 bases for J; bases not matched to a gene: 4. This CDR3 comprises 15 residues. The germline V gene has CDR1 SGHDT and CDR2 YYEEEE. Study results and limitations: According to the authors, this method cannot detect gliadin-specific T cells in an unbiased way.

Sequencing was performed on lymphocytes from the gut lamina propria. The rearrangement joins TRBV5-6 to TRBJ1-5; TRBD1 agrees at 8 bases. The origin of this receptor is a man aged 55 to 69 with celiac disease on a gluten-free diet. The CDR3 here is CASSLTGGVNQPQHF. CDR3 DNA sequence: TGTGCCAGCAGCTTAACAGGGGGTGTCAATCAGCCCCAGCATTTT.